These 23 T cell receptor beta chains were all obtained from the same sample, sequenced in a study of cytomegalovirus exposure and HLA in healthy donors. Sequenced by immunoSEQ multiplex PCR; TCRdb stores in-frame clones only, minus some. Counted here are 100,000 to 150,000 clones, 70% to 90% occurring once; the ten biggest clones make up about 1.9%. Specimen: PBMCs. All receptors come from a woman aged 18 to 35 in good health and CMV-seronegative.

The chain uses TRBV9 and TRBJ2-7; D is possibly TRBD1 (6 bases). The CDR3 is 13 amino acids. The germline V gene has CDR1 SGDLS and CDR2 YYNGEE. V lost 0 bases and J 12 bases, leaving 16 bases between the germline ends. The CDR3 DNA reads TGTGCCAGCAGCGTAGCACCTACAGGGAGTCTGTACTTC. Amino acid sequence: CASSVAPTGSLYF. The whole variable domain, remainder taken from reference TRBV9 and TRBJ2-7, is DSGVTQTPKHLITATGQRVTLRCSPRSGDLSVYWYQQSLDQGLQFLIQYYNGEERAKGNILERFSAQQFPDLHSELNLSSLELGDSALYFCASSVAPTGSLYFGPGTRLTVT.

Only one count was recorded for this clone. This chain joins TRBV7-9 and TRBJ2-7; 7 bases align to TRBD2. The germline V gene encodes CDR1 SEHNR and CDR2 FQNEAQ (reference sequence). CDR3 size: 14 residues. V was pared by 4 bases and J by 3 bases, with 6 bases of the junction left unmatched. The CDR3 DNA reads as TGTGCCAGCAGCTCCCCCGCGGGAGACTACGAGCAGTACTTC. It specifies CASSSPAGDYEQYF.

This chain links TRBV5-4 with TRBJ2-7; a possible D gene is TRBD1 (5 bases). Germline CDR1 reads SGHNT; CDR2 reads YYREEE (reference sequence). Trimming took 0 bases from V and 4 from J, leaving 11 bases between them. CDR3 size: 14 residues. The CDR3 protein is CASSLDRGSYEQYF. The CDR3 bases are TGTGCCAGCAGCTTGGATAGGGGAAGTTACGAGCAGTACTTC.

V and J are TRBV2 and TRBJ2-4, with 9 positions matching TRBD2. Germline assignment: CDR1 SNHLY and CDR2 FYNNEI. The CDR3 covers 16 residues. V lost 1 base to trimming and J lost 4 bases; unmatched junction nucleotides: 5. CDR3 in amino acids: CASSEGAGGGKNIQYF. For the CDR3, the DNA is TGTGCCAGCAGTGAAGGAGCGGGGGGTGGGAAAAACATTCAGTACTTC.

J is TRBJ2-3 and V is TRBV5-1; 7 positions match TRBD2. Trimming cost V 4 bases and J 0 bases; bases outside gene matches: 5. The CDR3 runs to 15 residues. The V gene's germline CDR1 is SGHRS and CDR2 YFSETQ. The CDR3 sequence is CASSTSGESTDTQYF. The DNA for the CDR3 is TGCGCCAGCAGCACCAGCGGGGAGAGCACAGATACGCAGTATTTT.

The gene calls are TRBV15 and TRBJ2-7, with 9 nucleotides matching TRBD2. Germline-derived CDR1 and CDR2 are LNHNV and YYDKDF (reference sequence). The CDR3 contains 15 residues. The trim removed 1 base at V and 6 bases at J, leaving 7 bases unmatched. The CDR3 region is CATSRGGTSTSEQYF. CDR3 DNA: TGTGCCACCAGCAGAGGGGGGACTAGCACGAGCGAGCAGTACTTC.

V usage is TRBV19 and J usage is TRBJ2-5, with TRBD1 matching 7 bases. The J segment lost 5 bases and the V segment lost 8 bases, leaving 11 bases of the junction unmatched. The CDR3 has 14 amino acids. Germline V CDR1 and CDR2: LNHDA, SQIVND (reference sequence). CDR3 loop: CASSDREVRETQYF. CDR3 nucleotides: TGTGCCAGTTCTGACAGGGAAGTTCGGGAGACCCAGTACTTC.

The V gene is TRBV5-1, the J gene TRBJ1-1; 7 nucleotides agree with TRBD1. The CDR3 covers 13 residues. Germline values: CDR1 SGHRS, CDR2 YFSETQ. V lost 4 bases to trimming and J lost 5 bases; unmatched junction nucleotides: 5. The CDR3 protein is CASSASGGTEAFF. CDR3 in DNA: TGCGCCAGCAGCGCTTCAGGGGGGACTGAAGCTTTCTTT.

The J gene is TRBJ1-5, the V gene TRBV12-5; D unresolved. Deletions cut 0 bases from V and 7 bases from J, with 13 bases between. CDR1 and CDR2 (germline): LGHNT, FRNRAP. This CDR3 has 15 residues. In DNA, the CDR3 is TGTGCTAGTGGTTTGGTAGAGGCCAGTCCCCAGCCCCAGCATTTT. Protein: CASGLVEASPQPQHF.

The chain joins TRBV13 to TRBJ1-3; D gene uncertain. V was shortened by 6 bases and J by 5 bases, with 17 bases between the two germline ends. Germline V lookup: CDR1 PRHDT, CDR2 FYEKMQ (reference sequence). The CDR3 is made up of 15 amino acids. CDR3: CASSYSGLRRNTIYF. The CDR3 DNA reads as TGTGCCAGCAGTTACAGCGGCCTGAGGCGAAACACCATATATTTT.

The genes are TRBV27 and TRBJ2-1, with TRBD2 matching over 9 bases. The germline gives CDR1 MNHEY, CDR2 SMNVEV (reference sequence). The CDR3 consists of 14 residues. V was clipped by 6 bases and J by 3 bases; unmatched bases: 3. CDR3 in DNA: TGTGCCAGCAGAGGCGGGGGGGTCTACAATGAGCAGTTCTTC. Translated, it gives CASRGGGVYNEQFF.

The chain carries TRBV10-3 and TRBJ2-5, with unresolved D. CDR1 and CDR2 (germline): ENHRY, SYGVKD. V dropped 3 bases and J dropped 4 bases, with 6 bases sitting between them. CDR3 size: 12 residues. The CDR3 DNA reads TGTGCCATCAGTGACCAGATAGAGACCCAGTACTTC. This gives the protein CAISDQIETQYF.

The chain couples TRBV30 to TRBJ2-2; TRBD1 matches at 8 bases. Germline V gives CDR1 GTSNPN, CDR2 SVGIG (reference sequence). J gave up 5 bases and V 0 bases, and 5 bases lay outside the gene matches. The length of the CDR3 is 15 residues. The CDR3 sequence: CAWSVRTGSTGELFF. CDR3 in DNA: TGTGCCTGGAGTGTACGGACAGGGTCTACCGGGGAGCTGTTTTTT.

This clone was detected only a few times. V usage is TRBV5-1 and J usage is TRBJ2-6, with D perhaps matching TRBD1 (6 bases). Deletions cut 0 bases from V and 1 base from J, with 8 bases between. The CDR3 runs to 16 residues. CDR1 SGHRS and CDR2 YFSETQ come from the germline V gene. CDR3 loop: CASSLDQGSGANVLTF. In DNA, the CDR3 is TGCGCCAGCAGCTTGGACCAGGGGTCTGGGGCCAACGTCCTGACTTTC.

This clone was seen a single time. This chain links TRBV28 with TRBJ1-2; 9 bases align to TRBD1. This CDR3 region has 15 residues. Germline CDR1 reads MDHEN; CDR2 reads SYDVKM. V was clipped by 3 bases and J by 4 bases; unmatched bases: 6. CDR3 nucleotide sequence: TGTGCCAGCAGTTTGGGGGGGACAGGGCCCTATGGCTACACCTTC. Translated: CASSLGGTGPYGYTF.

There are a few counts of this clone. The gene calls are TRBV6-1 and TRBJ2-5, with 8 bases identical to TRBD1. The CDR3 covers 16 residues. J gave up 5 bases and V 4 bases, and 12 bases lay outside the gene matches. Germline CDR1 and CDR2: MNHNS and SASEGT. The CDR3 bases are TGTGCCAGCAGTGCGAAGACCGGGACAGGAGGGGAGACCCAGTACTTC. Its protein is CASSAKTGTGGETQYF.

The V call is TRBV28, the J call TRBJ1-3; a weak D match, TRBD1 (5 bases). The germline CDR1 and CDR2 sequences are MDHEN and SYDVKM. The CDR3 totals 15 residues. V shed 5 bases and J shed 0 bases, with 11 bases lying between them. The CDR3 loop reads CASSPPGGSGNTIYF. CDR3 bases: TGTGCCAGCAGTCCCCCGGGGGGCTCTGGAAACACCATATATTTT.

This clone has only one observation. The chain uses TRBV2 and TRBJ2-3; weak D call: TRBD2 (5 bases). Per the germline V gene, CDR1 is SNHLY and CDR2 is FYNNEI. Trimming shortened V by 1 base and J by 2 bases, and 10 bases separated the two germline ends. This CDR3 has 15 amino acids. The CDR3 DNA sequence: TGTGCCAGCAGTGAAGAAGCGGTCGACACAGATACGCAGTATTTT. The encoded protein is CASSEEAVDTDTQYF.

The chain joins TRBV15 to TRBJ1-2; TRBD1 is a possible D gene (6 bases). The CDR3 spans 12 residues. The V gene's germline CDR1 is LNHNV and CDR2 YYDKDF (reference sequence). V was shortened by 0 bases and J by 14 bases, with 13 bases between the two germline ends. CDR3 sequence (DNA): TGTGCCACCAGCAGAGAGGTGGACAGTAGGACCTTC. Translation gives CATSREVDSRTF. Together with reference TRBV15 and TRBJ1-2, the CDR3 gives the full variable domain: DAMVIQNPRYQVTQFGKPVTLSCSQTLNHNVMYWYQQKSSQAPKLLFHYYDKDFNNEADTPDNFQSRRPNTSFCFLDIRSPGLGDTAMYLCATSREVDSRTFGSGTRLTVV.

DNA of the CDR3: TGTGCCAGCAGCGTAGGTCCTACGGGGGAGTACAATGAGCAGTTCTTC. This encodes CASSVGPTGEYNEQFF. The chain recombines TRBV9 with TRBJ2-1; TRBD2 is a possible D gene (6 bases). V was cut by 0 bases and J by 4 bases, with 14 bases left in between. Germline V gene lookup returns CDR1 SGDLS and CDR2 YYNGEE. The CDR3 has 16 residues. Full variable domain (missing parts from reference TRBV9 and TRBJ2-1): DSGVTQTPKHLITATGQRVTLRCSPRSGDLSVYWYQQSLDQGLQFLIQYYNGEERAKGNILERFSAQQFPDLHSELNLSSLELGDSALYFCASSVGPTGEYNEQFFGPGTRLTVL.

The gene calls are TRBV6-1 and TRBJ2-1; D is undetermined. Germline values: CDR1 MNHNS, CDR2 SASEGT. The CDR3 covers 13 residues. The germline V and J ends were trimmed by 7 bases and 6 bases, with 13 bases remaining between them. The CDR3 bases are TGTGCCAGCACCGGGTGGAACGGCAATGAGCAGTTCTTC. It codes for CASTGWNGNEQFF.

This clone was seen only a few times. The V gene is TRBV2, the J gene TRBJ2-5, with TRBD1 as a possible D gene (5 bases). Trimming took off 2 bases at V and 5 bases at J, with 15 bases between the two ends. The CDR3 has 15 amino acids. Germline CDR1 and CDR2: SNHLY and FYNNEI. CDR3 sequence: CASSEQGQRLETQYF. The CDR3 nucleotides are TGTGCCAGCAGTGAACAGGGCCAACGTCTGGAGACCCAGTACTTC.

This CDR3 is CSVEGLASGEWDTQYF. The CDR3 bases are TGCAGCGTTGAAGGGTTGGCTAGCGGGGAGTGGGATACGCAGTATTTT. The J gene is TRBJ2-3, the V gene TRBV29-1; TRBD2 aligns across 9 bases. The ends lost 1 base at V and 6 bases at J; junction bases unmatched: 11. This CDR3 region has 16 residues. The germline CDR1 and CDR2 sequences are SQVTM and ANQGSEA.